Below are 4 T cell receptor beta chains sequenced from a single sample in a study of beta chain features in type 1 diabetes. Sequenced material consisted of expressed TCRB transcripts (all of the isolated RNA was reverse transcribed). Method: immunoSEQ multiplex PCR; TCRdb's copy keeps in-frame clones and lacks some. The data hold under 250,000 clones, with about a tenth observed a single time. The sample comprised central memory CD4+ T cells from blood. Source of these receptors: a man between 18 and 29 years old in good health.

This chain links TRBV6-1 with TRBJ2-1, with 14 bases that match TRBD2. CDR3 length: 15 amino acids. The germline gives CDR1 MNHNS, CDR2 SASEGT. The J segment lost 9 bases and the V segment lost 6 bases, leaving 7 bases of the junction unmatched. The CDR3 nucleotides are TGTGCCAGCAGGGGACTAGCGGGAGAATCGGGTGAGCAGTTCTTC. Its protein product is CASRGLAGESGEQFF.

A few counts support this clone. Relative to the germline gene, one junction end is altered; a read error may explain this. The CDR3 is CALSAGQVSGNTIYF. For the CDR3, the DNA is TGTGCCTTGAGTGCCGGACAGGTCTCTGGAAACACCATATATTTT. The chain employs TRBV30 and TRBJ1-3; 7 bases are a match to TRBD1. Germline assignment: CDR1 GTSNPN and CDR2 SVGIG (reference sequence). The CDR3 contains 15 residues.

The table lists this clone with a few counts. V and J are TRBV2 and TRBJ2-5; D possibly corresponds to TRBD2 (5 bases). CDR1 SNHLY and CDR2 FYNNEI come from the germline V gene. This CDR3 has 15 amino acids. The V and J ends lost 2 bases and 2 bases respectively, with 12 bases between them. The CDR3 reads CASSEFDSAQETQYF. The CDR3 region has the DNA TGTGCCAGCAGTGAATTCGATAGCGCGCAAGAGACCCAGTACTTC.

This clone has just a few counts. The V gene is TRBV15, the J gene TRBJ1-1; D gene uncertain. Germline loops: CDR1 LNHNV, CDR2 YYDKDF (reference sequence). V was pared by 0 bases and J by 1 base, with 9 bases between. This CDR3 has 15 residues. The CDR3 loop reads CATSRERATNTEAFF. In DNA form, the CDR3 reads TGTGCCACCAGCAGAGAAAGGGCAACGAACACTGAAGCTTTCTTT.